This T cell receptor beta chain was captured in a study of identical twins. TCRdb re-derived calls from the 5' RACE reads in MiXCR, one entry per CDR3 protein. The sample yields about 530,000 distinct CDR3 sequences, around 20% seen once. General study results and limits: Partly confounded zero-insertion analyses could result from invariant MAIT and iNKT cells. The abundant beta clonotypes from cord blood had fewer insertions, and memory repertoires had none of this. Modeled out-of-frame TCR alpha sharing in monozygotic twins fell below observed levels.

V shed 5 bases and J shed 6 bases, with 11 bases lying between them. CDR1 is MNHNY and CDR2 is SVGAGI in the germline V gene (reference sequence). The CDR3 sequence is 13 residues long. This clonotype was seen ten or more times. Its antigen is not identified. This sample also appeared in a second study, on yellow fever vaccine responses in identical twins.

This TCR was recovered from a woman aged 18-29 years in good health. The specimen was CD4+ T cells sorted from blood. The chain has TRBV6-6 and TRBJ1-5, with D possibly TRBD1 on 5 matching bases. For the CDR3, the DNA is TGTGCCAGCAGTGACCAGGGAGGTCAGCCCCAGCATTTT. This gives the protein CASSDQGGQPQHF.